A selection of T cell receptor beta chains follows, all from one sample in a study of shared clonotypes between healthy human individuals. Method: immunoSEQ multiplex PCR; TCRdb's copy keeps in-frame clones and lacks some. The top ten clones hold 51% of a sample with approximately 87,000 clones, about 64% of them seen once. The sample comprised memory CD8+ T cells sorted from blood. Receptors originate from a man under 40 in good health. Each CDR3 is given with its conserved first and last residue. Fields, in order: CDR3 length, D gene, J gene, clone size, V gene, CDR3 protein, CDR3 DNA. The D gene is left open where the match is weak. Not every row has a clone size; where given, it reads once, few, many or a size class.

CDR3 length: 15; D gene: TRBD1; J gene: TRBJ2-7; clone size: NA; V gene: TRBV14; CDR3 protein: CASSPDWDRGHEQYF; CDR3 DNA: TGTGCCAGCAGCCCCGACTGGGACAGGGGCCACGAGCAGTACTTC
CDR3 length: 16; D gene: TRBD2; J gene: TRBJ2-3; clone size: once; V gene: TRBV5-4; CDR3 protein: CASSQRTSGDTDTQYF; CDR3 DNA: TGTGCCAGCAGCCAACGGACTAGCGGGGACACAGATACGCAGTATTTT
CDR3 length: 15; D gene: TRBD1; J gene: TRBJ2-7; clone size: NA; V gene: TRBV28; CDR3 protein: CASSFPRQGEYEQYF; CDR3 DNA: TGTGCCAGCAGTTTCCCGAGGCAGGGGGAGTACGAGCAGTACTTC
CDR3 length: 15; D gene: TRBD2; J gene: TRBJ2-1; clone size: NA; V gene: TRBV6-1; CDR3 protein: CASSEIEGRGIFDFF; CDR3 DNA: TGTGCCAGCAGTGAAATAGAAGGGAGGGGTATCTTCGATTTCTTC
CDR3 length: 12; D gene: NA; J gene: TRBJ1-1; clone size: NA; V gene: TRBV19; CDR3 protein: CASSIGVSEAFF; CDR3 DNA: TGTGCCAGTAGTATTGGGGTTTCTGAAGCTTTCTTT
CDR3 length: 14; D gene: NA; J gene: TRBJ1-4; clone size: few; V gene: TRBV15; CDR3 protein: CATRSGLSGEKLFF; CDR3 DNA: TGTGCCACGAGAAGCGGGCTCTCGGGGGAAAAACTGTTTTTT
CDR3 length: 12; D gene: TRBD1; J gene: TRBJ2-7; clone size: NA; V gene: TRBV28; CDR3 protein: CAGRQGAGEQYF; CDR3 DNA: TGTGCCGGAAGACAGGGTGCAGGCGAGCAGTACTTC
CDR3 length: 14; D gene: TRBD2; J gene: TRBJ2-1; clone size: NA; V gene: TRBV4-3; CDR3 protein: CASSQWGGNNEQFF; CDR3 DNA: TGCGCCAGCAGCCAGTGGGGGGGGAACAATGAGCAGTTCTTC
CDR3 length: 15; D gene: NA; J gene: TRBJ2-2; clone size: NA; V gene: TRBV25-1; CDR3 protein: CASSERTPPTGELFF; CDR3 DNA: TGTGCCAGCAGTGAGAGGACCCCACCCACCGGGGAGCTGTTTTTT
CDR3 length: 14; D gene: NA; J gene: TRBJ2-6; clone size: NA; V gene: TRBV4-1; CDR3 protein: CASSQTTGANVLTF; CDR3 DNA: TGCGCCAGCAGCCAAACAACAGGAGCCAACGTCCTGACTTTC
CDR3 length: 16; D gene: NA; J gene: TRBJ2-7; clone size: NA; V gene: TRBV7-8; CDR3 protein: CASSLARGLSSYEQYF; CDR3 DNA: TGTGCCAGCAGCTTAGCTCGGGGGCTCAGCTCCTACGAGCAGTACTTC
CDR3 length: 18; D gene: NA; J gene: TRBJ2-7; clone size: few; V gene: TRBV7-9; CDR3 protein: CASSPSTGPGRGSYEQYF; CDR3 DNA: TGTGCCAGCAGCCCGTCGACAGGTCCAGGAAGAGGGTCCTACGAGCAGTACTTC
CDR3 length: 15; D gene: NA; J gene: TRBJ2-3; clone size: NA; V gene: TRBV6-5; CDR3 protein: CASSPSVRATDTQYF; CDR3 DNA: TGTGCCAGCAGTCCCTCGGTACGGGCCACAGATACGCAGTATTTT
CDR3 length: 16; D gene: TRBD1; J gene: TRBJ2-5; clone size: NA; V gene: TRBV7-9; CDR3 protein: CASSFRDRVDDETQYF; CDR3 DNA: TGTGCCAGCAGCTTCCGGGACAGGGTTGATGACGAGACCCAGTACTTC
CDR3 length: 13; D gene: NA; J gene: TRBJ2-2; clone size: NA; V gene: TRBV2; CDR3 protein: CASNLRVAGELFF; CDR3 DNA: TGTGCCAGCAATTTACGGGTGGCTGGGGAGCTGTTTTTT
CDR3 length: 15; D gene: TRBD2; J gene: TRBJ2-5; clone size: few; V gene: TRBV28; CDR3 protein: CASSPTSGPTETQYF; CDR3 DNA: TGTGCCAGCAGCCCGACTAGCGGCCCAACGGAGACCCAGTACTTC
CDR3 length: 14; D gene: TRBD1; J gene: TRBJ1-2; clone size: NA; V gene: TRBV19; CDR3 protein: CASSMEGGHGGYTF; CDR3 DNA: TGTGCCAGTAGTATGGAAGGGGGCCACGGAGGCTACACCTTC
CDR3 length: 12; D gene: NA; J gene: TRBJ2-7; clone size: NA; V gene: TRBV7-9; CDR3 protein: CASSLEGVEQYF; CDR3 DNA: TGTGCCAGCAGCTTAGAAGGGGTCGAGCAGTACTTC
CDR3 length: 15; D gene: NA; J gene: TRBJ2-2; clone size: once; V gene: TRBV10-3; CDR3 protein: CAIRDGGRNTGELFF; CDR3 DNA: TGTGCCATCAGAGACGGAGGGCGGAACACCGGGGAGCTGTTTTTT
CDR3 length: 15; D gene: TRBD2; J gene: TRBJ2-1; clone size: NA; V gene: TRBV6-1; CDR3 protein: CASSDGGRDYNEQFF; CDR3 DNA: TGTGCCAGCAGTGACGGCGGGAGGGACTACAATGAGCAGTTCTTC
CDR3 length: 15; D gene: NA; J gene: TRBJ2-1; clone size: NA; V gene: TRBV7-8; CDR3 protein: CASSLNRGGLDEQFF; CDR3 DNA: TGTGCCAGCAGCCTGAACAGGGGAGGATTGGATGAGCAGTTCTTC
CDR3 length: 15; D gene: TRBD1; J gene: TRBJ2-7; clone size: many; V gene: TRBV18; CDR3 protein: CASSPSGQGFYEQYF; CDR3 DNA: TGTGCCAGCTCACCCTCGGGACAGGGGTTCTACGAGCAGTACTTC
CDR3 length: 14; D gene: TRBD2; J gene: TRBJ2-3; clone size: NA; V gene: TRBV10-3; CDR3 protein: CATLLAGVMDTQYF; CDR3 DNA: TGTGCCACCTTGTTAGCGGGAGTTATGGATACGCAGTATTTT
CDR3 length: 16; D gene: NA; J gene: TRBJ2-1; clone size: NA; V gene: TRBV6-4; CDR3 protein: CASSARPEGSYNEQFF; CDR3 DNA: TGTGCCAGCAGTGCCCGCCCCGAGGGCTCCTACAATGAGCAGTTCTTC
CDR3 length: 15; D gene: NA; J gene: TRBJ2-7; clone size: NA; V gene: TRBV27; CDR3 protein: CASSLSITNIYEQYF; CDR3 DNA: TGTGCCAGCAGTTTATCGATCACTAACATCTACGAGCAGTACTTC
CDR3 length: 13; D gene: NA; J gene: TRBJ2-7; clone size: many; V gene: TRBV2; CDR3 protein: CASSDWVGYEQYF; CDR3 DNA: TGTGCCAGCAGTGACTGGGTTGGCTACGAGCAGTACTTC
CDR3 length: 16; D gene: TRBD1; J gene: TRBJ2-2; clone size: NA; V gene: TRBV11-2; CDR3 protein: CASSWTGFVNTGELFF; CDR3 DNA: TGTGCCAGCAGCTGGACAGGGTTTGTGAACACCGGGGAGCTGTTTTTT
CDR3 length: 14; D gene: NA; J gene: TRBJ1-2; clone size: many; V gene: TRBV19; CDR3 protein: CASSLPGSTYGYTF; CDR3 DNA: TGTGCCAGTAGCCTACCCGGGTCGACATATGGCTACACCTTC
CDR3 length: 16; D gene: TRBD1; J gene: TRBJ2-2; clone size: NA; V gene: TRBV10-3; CDR3 protein: CAIDPGTGGEAGELFF; CDR3 DNA: TGTGCCATCGACCCCGGGACAGGGGGCGAAGCCGGGGAGCTGTTTTTT
CDR3 length: 12; D gene: NA; J gene: TRBJ2-3; clone size: once; V gene: TRBV7-3; CDR3 protein: CASSSSTDTQYF; CDR3 DNA: TGTGCCAGCAGCTCTAGCACAGATACGCAGTATTTT
CDR3 length: 17; D gene: NA; J gene: TRBJ2-2; clone size: few; V gene: TRBV25-1; CDR3 protein: CASSGTPPGRPGGELFF; CDR3 DNA: TGTGCCAGCAGTGGAACACCTCCGGGACGGCCCGGCGGGGAGCTGTTTTTT
CDR3 length: 14; D gene: NA; J gene: TRBJ2-3; clone size: NA; V gene: TRBV11-3; CDR3 protein: CASSLHRGTDTQYF; CDR3 DNA: TGTGCCAGCAGCTTACACAGGGGCACAGATACGCAGTATTTT
CDR3 length: 14; D gene: TRBD2; J gene: TRBJ2-5; clone size: NA; V gene: TRBV29-1; CDR3 protein: CSVGREGNQETQYF; CDR3 DNA: TGCAGCGTAGGAAGGGAGGGGAACCAAGAGACCCAGTACTTC
CDR3 length: 15; D gene: NA; J gene: TRBJ1-5; clone size: many; V gene: TRBV19; CDR3 protein: CASRPGAHSNQPQHF; CDR3 DNA: TGTGCCAGTAGACCAGGGGCACATAGCAATCAGCCCCAGCATTTT
CDR3 length: 15; D gene: NA; J gene: TRBJ2-1; clone size: once; V gene: TRBV28; CDR3 protein: CASIPQVGSYNEQFF; CDR3 DNA: TGTGCCAGCATTCCGCAGGTCGGGTCCTACAATGAGCAGTTCTTC
CDR3 length: 12; D gene: NA; J gene: TRBJ1-5; clone size: NA; V gene: TRBV7-2; CDR3 protein: CASSFSNQPQHF; CDR3 DNA: TGTGCCAGCAGCTTTAGCAATCAGCCCCAGCATTTT